These 24 T cell receptor beta chains were sequenced from one sample in a study of response to subunit inactivated influenza vaccine. Using its own MiXCR run on the RT-PCR reads, TCRdb lists one record per CDR3 protein. The table lists more than 400,000 distinct CDR3 sequences, approximately 11% of them singletons. Sequencing used PBMCs from blood, obtained roughly 6 weeks after vaccination. All receptors derive from a man aged 50 to 60 who received an inactivated influenza vaccine.

This clonotype has ten or more counts. The rearrangement uses TRBV12-3 or TRBV12-4 and TRBJ2-7, with 7 bases aligning to TRBD2. This CDR3 is 11 amino acids long. V shed 3 bases and J 7 bases; nucleotides not matched to a gene: 0. The CDR3 region is CASSLGGEQYF. CDR3 in DNA: TGTGCCAGCAGTTTGGGGGGGGAGCAGTACTTC.

This sequence joins TRBV11-2 and TRBJ2-1, with 15 bases identical to TRBD2. Per germline, CDR1 SGHAT and CDR2 FQNNGV. This CDR3 is 18 amino acids long. Trimming took 5 bases from V and 0 from J; bases not matched to a gene: 5. CDR3: CASSVGLAGGSSYNEQFF. The CDR3, as DNA: TGTGCCAGCAGCGTGGGACTAGCGGGGGGTAGCTCCTACAATGAGCAGTTCTTC.

The V and J genes are TRBV12-3 or TRBV12-4 and TRBJ2-1, with a possible D match to TRBD2 (5 bases). The CDR3 extends over 15 amino acids. V lost 3 bases and J lost 7, with 16 bases in between. As DNA, the CDR3 is TGTGCCAGCAGTTTTGGGTTGGAGAGGAGGAATGAGCAGTTCTTC. This codes for CASSFGLERRNEQFF.

This clonotype showed up just a few times. V is TRBV29-1 and J is TRBJ2-1, with D possibly being TRBD2 (6 bases). Trimming removed 2 bases at V and 3 bases at J, with 11 bases between. CDR3 length: 14 residues. Germline V gene lookup returns CDR1 SQVTM and CDR2 ANQGSEA. DNA of the CDR3: TGCAGCGTTGAACCCGGGAGCTACTACAATGAGCAGTTCTTC. This encodes CSVEPGSYYNEQFF.

This clonotype was observed many times. The V gene is TRBV7-2, the J gene TRBJ2-3, with D unclear. This CDR3 contains 17 residues. From germline, CDR1 is SGHTA and CDR2 FQGNSA. V was pared by 5 bases and J by 4 bases, with 22 bases between. CDR3 residues: CASSLRSPILWADTQYF. The CDR3 region has the DNA TGTGCCAGCAGCCTCAGGTCCCCCATTTTGTGGGCAGATACGCAGTATTTT.

This sequence joins TRBV6-2 or TRBV6-3 and TRBJ1-1; D is uncertain. Germline V gene lookup returns CDR1 MNHEY and CDR2 SVGEGT. The CDR3 is 12 residues long. V was clipped by 2 bases and J by 7 bases, with 8 bases between them. The CDR3 nucleotides read TGTGCCAGCAGTTACCTAGGAGATGAAGCTTTCTTT. Translating it yields CASSYLGDEAFF.

At least ten counts were recorded for this clonotype. CDR3 residues: CASSYSPTDYGYTF. CDR3 nucleotides: TGTGCCAGCAGTTACTCTCCTACAGACTATGGCTACACCTTC. The chain couples TRBV6-5 to TRBJ1-2; the D is unclear. The CDR3 totals 14 residues. Trimming removed 0 bases from V and 3 bases from J, with 8 bases in between. Germline V CDR1 and CDR2: MNHEY, SVGAGI.

The rearrangement links TRBV6-1 to TRBJ2-5, with 7 bases fitting TRBD1. This CDR3 is built from 15 residues. The V and J ends lost 2 bases and 4 bases, in that order; junction bases with no gene match: 7. CDR1 and CDR2 from the germline V gene are MNHNS and SASEGT. CDR3 loop: CASSESQGVAETQYF. The CDR3 region has the DNA TGTGCCAGCAGTGAATCGCAGGGGGTTGCAGAGACCCAGTACTTC.

This clonotype has only a few counts. The chain is built from TRBV29-1 and TRBJ2-3, with D uncertain. The CDR3 runs 12 residues. Trimming removed 4 bases from V and 0 bases from J, with 5 bases in between. The germline CDR1 and CDR2 sequences are SQVTM and ANQGSEA. CDR3 region: CSVGYSTDTQYF. Written as DNA, the CDR3 is TGCAGCGTTGGGTATAGCACAGATACGCAGTATTTT.

This clonotype was observed a few times. In DNA, the CDR3 is TGTGCCAGCAGTTGGGCTCTAGGGCAGGGGACCTCCTACGAGCAGTACTTC. Translated: CASSWALGQGTSYEQYF. The chain has TRBV28 and TRBJ2-7, with a weak D call TRBD1 (6 bases). This CDR3 has 17 residues. Germline V gives CDR1 MDHEN, CDR2 SYDVKM. The V end was cut by 4 bases, the J end by 0 bases, with 19 bases between. Using reference TRBV28 and TRBJ2-7 for the parts outside the CDR3, the full variable domain is DVKVTQSSRYLVKRTGEKVFLECVQDMDHENMFWYRQDPGLGLRLIYFSYDVKMKEKGDIPEGYSVSREKKERFSLILESASTNQTSMYLCASSWALGQGTSYEQYFGPGTRLTVT.

The V gene is TRBV7-2, the J gene TRBJ2-5, with D possibly TRBD1 on 5 matching bases. V was cut by 1 base and J by 4 bases, with 13 bases left in between. This CDR3 has 15 residues. Germline V gives CDR1 SGHTA, CDR2 FQGNSA. The DNA of the CDR3 is TGTGCCAGCAGCTTAGGTGTAGGGGCTTTAGAGACCCAGTACTTC. Translated, it gives CASSLGVGALETQYF. Variable domain in full (rest from reference TRBV7-2 and TRBJ2-5): GAGVSQSPSNKVTEKGKDVELRCDPISGHTALYWYRQSLGQGLEFLIYFQGNSAPDKSGLPSDRFSAERTGGSVSTLTIQRTQQEDSAVYLCASSLGVGALETQYFGPGTRLLVL.

The chain is built from TRBV6-5 and TRBJ2-1; 15 positions agree with TRBD2. The V gene's germline CDR1 is MNHEY and CDR2 SVGAGI. The J segment lost 4 bases and the V segment lost 0 bases, leaving 4 bases of the junction unmatched. The CDR3 has 18 residues. The CDR3 region is CASSYSRGTSGGYNEQFF. The DNA of the CDR3 is TGTGCCAGCAGTTACTCCCGCGGGACTAGCGGGGGGTACAATGAGCAGTTCTTC.

A few counts support this clonotype. V is TRBV10-3 and J is TRBJ2-6; no definite D call. Germline V gives CDR1 ENHRY, CDR2 SYGVKD. V was cut by 10 bases and J by 0 bases, with 16 bases left in between. This CDR3 has 16 residues. The CDR3 nucleotides read TGTGCCACCTTCCAGGACGGATTCTCTGGGGCCAACGTCCTGACTTTC. Its protein is CATFQDGFSGANVLTF.

Only a few counts were recorded for this clonotype. The chain recombines TRBV10-3 with TRBJ1-5; D may be TRBD1 (6 bases). The CDR3 is 14 amino acids. V shed 5 bases and J shed 2 bases, with 10 bases lying between them. CDR1 and CDR2 (germline): ENHRY, SYGVKD. This CDR3 is CAISNRDGNQPQHF. The CDR3 DNA follows: TGTGCCATCAGTAACAGGGACGGCAATCAGCCCCAGCATTTT.

This clonotype was seen only a few times. The genes are TRBV5-5 and TRBJ2-7; D is unresolved. From germline, CDR1 is SGHKS and CDR2 YYEKEE (reference sequence). Trimming took off 1 base at V and 2 bases at J, with 4 bases between the two ends. This CDR3 spans 12 amino acids. CDR3 in DNA: TGTGCCAGCAGCTTGCTGGCCTACGAGCAGTACTTC. Its translation: CASSLLAYEQYF.

J is TRBJ1-1 and V is TRBV30; 9 bases agree with TRBD1. After removal of 4 bases from V and 11 bases from J, the junction contained 8 bases not matched to a gene. Germline V gives CDR1 GTSNPN, CDR2 SVGIG (reference sequence). This CDR3 comprises 12 residues. CDR3 sequence reads: CAWIGRTGAAFF. The CDR3 DNA is TGTGCCTGGATAGGTCGGACAGGGGCCGCTTTCTTT.

This clonotype was seen a handful of times. The chain carries TRBV20-1 and TRBJ2-7, with D perhaps TRBD1 (6 bases). The CDR3 runs to 13 residues. Trimming took off 1 base at V and 5 bases at J, with 12 bases between the two ends. Germline CDR1 is DFQATT and CDR2 is SNEGSKA (reference sequence). The CDR3 is CSARGGLKDEQYF. For the CDR3, the DNA is TGCAGTGCTAGAGGGGGGCTAAAGGACGAGCAGTACTTC.

This clonotype was seen a handful of times. The chain employs TRBV27 and TRBJ1-5; 9 bases are shared with TRBD1. The CDR3 is 18 amino acids. V dropped 5 bases and J dropped 0; count of bases not matched to a gene: 11. CDR1 MNHEY and CDR2 SMNVEV come from the germline V gene (reference sequence). CDR3 region: CASSAGTGYGYSNQPQHF. The CDR3 bases are TGTGCCAGCAGTGCCGGGACAGGGTATGGGTATAGCAATCAGCCCCAGCATTTT.

This clonotype showed up just a few times. The chain recombines TRBV20-1 with TRBJ2-1; TRBD2 matches at 10 bases. CDR1 is DFQATT, CDR2 SNEGSKA, per germline (reference sequence). The CDR3 totals 13 residues. In DNA, the CDR3 is TGCAGCCCAACTAGCGGGAACGTCAATGAGCAGTTCTTC. It is translated as CSPTSGNVNEQFF.

This clonotype has just a few counts. The chain has TRBV7-2 and TRBJ2-5, with no clear D. The CDR3 runs to 13 residues. Trimming left V 5 bases short and J 5 bases short, with 12 bases between. Germline lookup yields CDR1 SGHTA and CDR2 FQGNSA. The DNA of the CDR3 is TGTGCCAGCAGCCCCCGGTCAGCTGAGACCCAGTACTTC. It encodes CASSPRSAETQYF.

The table lists this clonotype with many counts. The genes are TRBV7-2 and TRBJ2-3; 7 bases are shared with TRBD1. The CDR3 runs to 13 residues. V lost 4 bases to trimming and J lost 6 bases; unmatched junction nucleotides: 4. Germline V gives CDR1 SGHTA, CDR2 FQGNSA. The CDR3 sequence: CASSSQTGDTQYF. The DNA for the CDR3 is TGTGCCAGCAGCTCCCAGACAGGGGATACGCAGTATTTT. Filled out from reference TRBV7-2 and TRBJ2-3, the complete variable domain reads GAGVSQSPSNKVTEKGKDVELRCDPISGHTALYWYRQSLGQGLEFLIYFQGNSAPDKSGLPSDRFSAERTGGSVSTLTIQRTQQEDSAVYLCASSSQTGDTQYFGPGTRLTVL.

This clonotype was counted between two and nine times. The chain combines TRBV4-3 with TRBJ2-2; no definite D call. Trimming cost V 3 bases and J 7 bases, with 9 bases left between them. Looked up from germline, CDR1 is LGHNA and CDR2 is YSLEER. This CDR3 has 13 amino acids. CDR3 DNA: TGCGCCAGCAGCCAGGAGCCCCACGGGGAGCTGTTTTTT. Protein sequence: CASSQEPHGELFF.

This clonotype has a handful of counts. The chain joins TRBV6-1 to TRBJ2-5; possible D gene TRBD2, 7 bases. V gave up 6 bases and J gave up 2 bases, with 16 bases separating them. There are 15 residues in the CDR3. Germline values: CDR1 MNHNS, CDR2 SASEGT. CDR3 sequence (DNA): TGTGCCAGCAGCCCCCTGGGGGGGCCACAAGAGACCCAGTACTTC. It encodes CASSPLGGPQETQYF.

This clonotype has just a few counts. The V gene is TRBV20-1, the J gene TRBJ2-7, with D tentatively TRBD2 (5 bases). The CDR3 has 11 residues. The V end lost 3 bases, the J end lost 4 bases, and 7 bases lay between the germline ends. Germline values: CDR1 DFQATT, CDR2 SNEGSKA (reference sequence). The CDR3 loop reads CSASGNYEQYF. The DNA for the CDR3 is TGCAGTGCTAGCGGGAATTACGAGCAGTACTTC.